This paragraph covers one TCR beta chain sequence. This sample stems from a study of blood T cell repertoires in COVID-19. Overall study: Collection of acute and convalescent COVID-19 samples took place in the United States, Italy and Spain.

The length of the CDR3 is 17 residues. The protocol was immunoSEQ multiplex PCR, while the TCRdb copy is restricted to in-frame clones and leaves out a portion. Here the sample spans about 47,000 clones, about four fifths being singletons. This TCR derives from a middle-aged man with acute or convalescent COVID-19. This sequence joins TRBV21-1 and TRBJ2-7; the listed D gene, TRBD2, was not tested against the DNA. TRBV21-1 corresponds to a pseudogene. Source material: peripheral blood. DNA of the CDR3: TGTGCCAGCAGCAAATGGGGGGGAAGCGGGAGGTCGAACGAGCAGTACTTC. Residues: CASSKWGGSGRSNEQYF.